This section outlines one TCR beta chain sequence together with its context. The germline V gene encodes CDR1 MNHEY and CDR2 SMNVEV (reference sequence). The germline V and J ends were trimmed by 0 bases and 7 bases, with 7 bases remaining between them. The CDR3 runs 13 residues. Sequenced by immunoSEQ multiplex PCR; TCRdb stores in-frame clones only, minus some. In the table there are 45,000 to 55,000 clones, 84% of which are singletons. The sample comes from a study of blood T cell repertoires in COVID-19. The receptor's source is a man in his forties or fifties with acute or convalescent COVID-19. The rearrangement uses TRBV27 and TRBJ1-5, with D perhaps TRBD1 (5 bases). Sequencing was performed on peripheral blood. In DNA, the CDR3 is TGTGCCAGCAGTTTATCAGGGGTGCAGCCCCAGCATTTT. Protein: CASSLSGVQPQHF.